Reported below is one T cell receptor (beta chain). Its antigen is currently unknown. This specimen belongs to a study of cytomegalovirus exposure and HLA in healthy donors. Whole-study results and caveats: The study recorded more than 150 TCR beta chains that were cytomegalovirus-associated.

The V and J ends lost 0 bases and 4 bases respectively, with 7 bases between them. In germline, CDR1 is LGHNA, CDR2 YSLEER. CDR3 length: 14 residues. PCR primers comprised 60 Vbeta and 13 Jbeta primers. This table comes from immunoSEQ multiplex PCR, and its TCRdb copy is limited to in-frame clones, with some not included. The sample has approximately 140,000 clones; less than 85% are singletons. This TCR was recovered from a woman aged 45-65 years in good health and CMV-seropositive. The chain joins TRBV4-3 to TRBJ1-5; weak D call: TRBD1 (5 bases). The sequenced sample consisted of PBMCs. The CDR3 here is CASSQDRANQPQHF. In DNA, the CDR3 is TGCGCCAGCAGCCAAGACAGGGCTAATCAGCCCCAGCATTTT.